This TCR beta chain was sequenced for a study of blood T cell repertoires in COVID-19. Study-wide background: Researchers got acute and convalescent COVID-19 samples from the United States, Italy and Spain. Sample material is recorded as cDNA or gDNA derived from T cells, B-cell-depleted T cells, or PBMCs.

The method was immunoSEQ multiplex PCR; TCRdb's version includes in-frame clones alone and lacks a portion of them. Altogether 100,000 or so clones are present, just over 85% being singletons, with the ten largest covering around 5%. The CDR3 is 14 amino acids. With 4 bases clipped from V and 3 bases from J, the junction kept 6 bases outside the gene matches. Germline assignment: CDR1 SGHRS and CDR2 YFSETQ. The source is a human donor in a cohort sampled during active COVID-19. The specimen was peripheral blood. The genes are TRBV5-1 and TRBJ2-7, with 8 bases identical to TRBD1. The CDR3 reads CASSPTGVDYEQYF. CDR3 bases: TGCGCCAGCAGCCCGACAGGGGTCGACTACGAGCAGTACTTC.